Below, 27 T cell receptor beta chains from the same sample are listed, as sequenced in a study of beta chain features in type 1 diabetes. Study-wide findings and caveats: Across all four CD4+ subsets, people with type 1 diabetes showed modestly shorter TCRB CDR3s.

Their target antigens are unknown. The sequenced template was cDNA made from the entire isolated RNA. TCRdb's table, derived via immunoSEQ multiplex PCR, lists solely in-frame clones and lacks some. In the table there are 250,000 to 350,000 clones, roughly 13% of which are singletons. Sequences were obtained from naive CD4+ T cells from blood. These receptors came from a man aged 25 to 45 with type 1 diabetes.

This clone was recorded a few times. CDR3 nucleotides: TGTGCCAGCAGGCACAGCGGGAGTGAGGATACGCAGTATTTT. It translates to CASRHSGSEDTQYF. This chain joins TRBV7-9 and TRBJ2-3; TRBD2 matches at 8 bases. The germline V gene encodes CDR1 SEHNR and CDR2 FQNEAQ (reference sequence). CDR3 length: 14 amino acids. The V segment lost 6 bases and the J segment 6 bases; nucleotides outside the gene matches: 8.

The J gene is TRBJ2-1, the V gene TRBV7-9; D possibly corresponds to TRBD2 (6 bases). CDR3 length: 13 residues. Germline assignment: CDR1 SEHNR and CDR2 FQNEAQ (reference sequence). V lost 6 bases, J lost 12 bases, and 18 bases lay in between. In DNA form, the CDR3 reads TGTGCCAGCAGTATACAGGAGGGTTTGGTGCAGTTCTTC. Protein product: CASSIQEGLVQFF.

This CDR3 reads CAPGRGTLPYEQYF. The CDR3 region has the DNA TGTGCCCCCGGTAGAGGGACACTTCCCTACGAGCAGTACTTC. The chain has TRBV2 and TRBJ2-7; D possibly corresponds to TRBD1 (6 bases). Trimming cost V 11 bases and J 2 bases, with 19 bases left between them. CDR3 length: 14 amino acids. From germline, CDR1 is SNHLY and CDR2 FYNNEI.

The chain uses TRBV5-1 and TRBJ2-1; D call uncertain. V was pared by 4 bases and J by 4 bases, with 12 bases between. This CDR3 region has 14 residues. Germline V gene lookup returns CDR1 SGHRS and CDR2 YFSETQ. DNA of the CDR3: TGCGCCAGCAGCCCAAAAACAGAGTACAATGAGCAGTTCTTC. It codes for CASSPKTEYNEQFF.

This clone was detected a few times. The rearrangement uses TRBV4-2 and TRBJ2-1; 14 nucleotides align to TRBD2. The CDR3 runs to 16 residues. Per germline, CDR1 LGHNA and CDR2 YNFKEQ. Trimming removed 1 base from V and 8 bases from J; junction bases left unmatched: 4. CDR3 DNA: TGTGCCAGCAGCCAAGCCGGGACTAGCGGGAGCTATGAGCAGTTCTTC. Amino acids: CASSQAGTSGSYEQFF.

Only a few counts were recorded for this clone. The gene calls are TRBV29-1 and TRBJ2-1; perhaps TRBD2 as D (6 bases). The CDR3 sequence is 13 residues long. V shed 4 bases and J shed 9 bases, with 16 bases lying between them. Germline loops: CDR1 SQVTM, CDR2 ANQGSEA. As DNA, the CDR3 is TGCAGCGTTGGTGTGAGCGGGCCTGCTGAGCAGTTCTTC. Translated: CSVGVSGPAEQFF.

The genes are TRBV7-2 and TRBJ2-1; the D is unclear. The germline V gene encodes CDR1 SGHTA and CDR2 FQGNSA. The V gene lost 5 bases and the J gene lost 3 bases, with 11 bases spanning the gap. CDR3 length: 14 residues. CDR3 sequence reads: CASSLLPHYNEQFF. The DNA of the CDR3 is TGTGCCAGCAGCCTCTTGCCACACTACAATGAGCAGTTCTTC.

CDR3 coding DNA: TGTGCCAGCTCACCACCTGCGTTAAACACTGAAGCTTTCTTT. It yields the protein CASSPPALNTEAFF. The J gene is TRBJ1-1, the V gene TRBV18; D unresolved. This CDR3 spans 14 amino acids. V shed 0 bases and J shed 2 bases, with 7 bases lying between them. Germline assignment: CDR1 KGHSH and CDR2 LQKENI. Full variable domain (remainder filled in from reference TRBV18 and TRBJ1-1): NAGVMQNPRHLVRRRGQEARLRCSPMKGHSHVYWYRQLPEEGLKFMVYLQKENIIDESGMPKERFSAEFPKEGPSILRIQQVVRGDSAAYFCASSPPALNTEAFFGQGTRLTVV.

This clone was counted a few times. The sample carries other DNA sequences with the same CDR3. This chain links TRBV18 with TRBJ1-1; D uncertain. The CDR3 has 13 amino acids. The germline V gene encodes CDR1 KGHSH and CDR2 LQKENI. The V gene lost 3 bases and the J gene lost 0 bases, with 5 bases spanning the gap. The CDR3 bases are TGTGCCAGCTCACCCCAAATGAACACTGAAGCTTTCTTT. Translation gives CASSPQMNTEAFF.

CDR3 nucleotides: TGCGCCAGCAGCCAAGTCACAACACTAGCCTCCTACGAGCAGTACTTC. This gives the protein CASSQVTTLASYEQYF. J is TRBJ2-7 and V is TRBV4-1; TRBD2 is a possible D gene (6 bases). The ends were cut back, 1 base at V and 0 bases at J, with 13 bases in the middle. The CDR3 consists of 16 residues. In germline, CDR1 is MGHRA, CDR2 YSYEKL.

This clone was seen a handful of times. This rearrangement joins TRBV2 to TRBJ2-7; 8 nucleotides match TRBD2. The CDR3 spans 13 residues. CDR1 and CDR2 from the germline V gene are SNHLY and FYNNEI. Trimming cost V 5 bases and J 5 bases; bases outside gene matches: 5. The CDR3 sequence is CASSSGSRDEQYF. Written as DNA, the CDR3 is TGTGCCAGCAGTAGCGGGAGTCGGGACGAGCAGTACTTC.

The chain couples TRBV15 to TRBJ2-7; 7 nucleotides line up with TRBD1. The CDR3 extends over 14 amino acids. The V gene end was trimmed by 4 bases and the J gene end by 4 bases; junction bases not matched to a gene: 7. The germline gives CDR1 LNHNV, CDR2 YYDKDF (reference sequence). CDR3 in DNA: TGTGCCACCAGCATAGACAGGGATCGGTACGAGCAGTACTTC. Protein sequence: CATSIDRDRYEQYF.

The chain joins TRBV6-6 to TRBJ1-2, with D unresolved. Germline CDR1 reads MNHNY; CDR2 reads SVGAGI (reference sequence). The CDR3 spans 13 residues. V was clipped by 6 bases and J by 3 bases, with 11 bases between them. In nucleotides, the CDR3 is TGTGCCAGCAGCAGCAACGGAGACTATGGCTACACCTTC. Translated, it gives CASSSNGDYGYTF.

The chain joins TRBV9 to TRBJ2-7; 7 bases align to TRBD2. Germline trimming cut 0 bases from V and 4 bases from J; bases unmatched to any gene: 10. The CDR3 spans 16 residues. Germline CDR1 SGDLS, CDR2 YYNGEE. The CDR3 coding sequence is TGTGCCAGCAGCGTAGGGTTCACTAGCGCTAGTTACGAGCAGTACTTC. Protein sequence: CASSVGFTSASYEQYF. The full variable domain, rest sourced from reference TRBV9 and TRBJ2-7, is DSGVTQTPKHLITATGQRVTLRCSPRSGDLSVYWYQQSLDQGLQFLIQYYNGEERAKGNILERFSAQQFPDLHSELNLSSLELGDSALYFCASSVGFTSASYEQYFGPGTRLTVT.

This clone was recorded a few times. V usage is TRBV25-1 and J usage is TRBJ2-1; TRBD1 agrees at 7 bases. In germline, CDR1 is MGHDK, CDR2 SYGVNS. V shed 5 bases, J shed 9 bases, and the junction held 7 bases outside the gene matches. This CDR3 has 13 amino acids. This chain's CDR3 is CASSPRGGSEQFF. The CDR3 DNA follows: TGTGCCAGCAGTCCCCGAGGGGGCTCTGAGCAGTTCTTC.

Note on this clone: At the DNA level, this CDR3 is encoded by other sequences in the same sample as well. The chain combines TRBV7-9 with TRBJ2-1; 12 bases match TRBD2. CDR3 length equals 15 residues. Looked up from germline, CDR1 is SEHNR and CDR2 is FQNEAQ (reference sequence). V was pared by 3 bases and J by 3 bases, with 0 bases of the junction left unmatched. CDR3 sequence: CASSLGLAGYNEQFF. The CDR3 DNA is TGTGCCAGCAGCTTGGGACTAGCGGGCTACAATGAGCAGTTCTTC.

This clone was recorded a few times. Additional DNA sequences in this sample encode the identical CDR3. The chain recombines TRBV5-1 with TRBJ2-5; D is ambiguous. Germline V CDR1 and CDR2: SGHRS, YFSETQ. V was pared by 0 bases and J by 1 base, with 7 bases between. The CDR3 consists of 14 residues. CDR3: CASSLVPGQETQYF. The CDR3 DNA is TGCGCCAGCAGCTTGGTCCCAGGCCAAGAGACCCAGTACTTC.

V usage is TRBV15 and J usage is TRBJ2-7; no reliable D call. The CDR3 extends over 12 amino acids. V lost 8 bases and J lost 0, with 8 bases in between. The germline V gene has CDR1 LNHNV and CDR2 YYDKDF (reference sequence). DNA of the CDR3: TGTGCCACCTCAGGTAGCTCCTACGAGCAGTACTTC. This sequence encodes CATSGSSYEQYF.

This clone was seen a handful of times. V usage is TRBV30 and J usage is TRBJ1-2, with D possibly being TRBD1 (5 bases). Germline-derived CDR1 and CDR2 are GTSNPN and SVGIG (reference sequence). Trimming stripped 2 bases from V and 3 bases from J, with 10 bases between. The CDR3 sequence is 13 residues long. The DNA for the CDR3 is TGTGCCTGGAGTCCACAGGCGTACTATGGCTACACCTTC. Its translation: CAWSPQAYYGYTF.

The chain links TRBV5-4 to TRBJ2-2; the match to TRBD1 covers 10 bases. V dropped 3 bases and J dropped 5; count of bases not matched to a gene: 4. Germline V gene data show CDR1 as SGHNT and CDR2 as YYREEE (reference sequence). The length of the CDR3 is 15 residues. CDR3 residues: CASSYGTGETGELFF. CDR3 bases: TGTGCCAGCAGCTATGGGACAGGGGAAACCGGGGAGCTGTTTTTT. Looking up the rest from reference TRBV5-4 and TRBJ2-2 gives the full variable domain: ETGVTQSPTHLIKTRGQQVTLRCSSQSGHNTVSWYQQALGQGPQFIFQYYREEENGRGNFPPRFSGLQFPNYSSELNVNALELDDSALYLCASSYGTGETGELFFGEGSRLTVL.

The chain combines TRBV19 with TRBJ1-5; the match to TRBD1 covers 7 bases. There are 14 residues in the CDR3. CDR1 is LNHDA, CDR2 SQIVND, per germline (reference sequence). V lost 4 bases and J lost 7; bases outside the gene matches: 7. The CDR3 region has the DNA TGTGCCAGTAGTAGGGACAGAGGGGACCAGCCCCAGCATTTT. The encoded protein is CASSRDRGDQPQHF.

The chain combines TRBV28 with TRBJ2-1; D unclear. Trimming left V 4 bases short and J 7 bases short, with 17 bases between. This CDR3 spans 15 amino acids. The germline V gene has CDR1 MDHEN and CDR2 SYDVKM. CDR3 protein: CASSSTRPQRNEQFF. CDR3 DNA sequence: TGTGCCAGCAGTTCCACGAGGCCTCAACGGAATGAGCAGTTCTTC. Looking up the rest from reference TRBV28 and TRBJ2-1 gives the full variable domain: DVKVTQSSRYLVKRTGEKVFLECVQDMDHENMFWYRQDPGLGLRLIYFSYDVKMKEKGDIPEGYSVSREKKERFSLILESASTNQTSMYLCASSSTRPQRNEQFFGPGTRLTVL.

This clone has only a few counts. This CDR3 is CASRTSGSTDTQYF. The DNA of the CDR3 is TGTGCCAGCAGAACTAGCGGAAGCACAGATACGCAGTATTTT. The chain links TRBV28 to TRBJ2-3; 8 bases align to TRBD2. Trimming cost V 6 bases and J 0 bases; bases outside gene matches: 2. Germline V lookup: CDR1 MDHEN, CDR2 SYDVKM. The CDR3 has 14 amino acids.

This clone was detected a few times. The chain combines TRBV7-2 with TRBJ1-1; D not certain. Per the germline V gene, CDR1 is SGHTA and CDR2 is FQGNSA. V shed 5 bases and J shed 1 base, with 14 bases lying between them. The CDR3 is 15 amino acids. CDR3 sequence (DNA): TGTGCCAGCAGCACCGGGCCACGGGAGAACACTGAAGCTTTCTTT. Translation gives CASSTGPRENTEAFF.

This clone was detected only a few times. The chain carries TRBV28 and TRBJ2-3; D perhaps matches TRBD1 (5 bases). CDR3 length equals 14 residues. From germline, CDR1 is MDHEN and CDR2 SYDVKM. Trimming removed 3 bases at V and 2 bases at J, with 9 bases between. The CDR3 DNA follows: TGTGCCAGCAGTTTTCCACAGGCCACAGATACGCAGTATTTT. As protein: CASSFPQATDTQYF.

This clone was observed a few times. The CDR3 sequence is CASSPRQGTVYYGYTF. CDR3 bases: TGTGCCAGCAGCCCACGACAGGGAACGGTCTACTATGGCTACACCTTC. This chain joins TRBV14 and TRBJ1-2, with 7 nucleotides matching TRBD1. Germline V lookup: CDR1 SGHDN, CDR2 FVKESK. This CDR3 contains 16 residues. V trimming: 4 bases; J trimming: 3 bases; junction bases outside the gene matches: 11.

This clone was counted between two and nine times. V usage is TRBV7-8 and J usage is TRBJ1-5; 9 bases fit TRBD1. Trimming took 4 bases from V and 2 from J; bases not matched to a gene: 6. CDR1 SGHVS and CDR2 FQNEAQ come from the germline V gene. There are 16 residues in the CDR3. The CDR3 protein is CASSSERTGGNQPQHF. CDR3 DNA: TGTGCCAGCAGCTCTGAGCGGACAGGGGGCAATCAGCCCCAGCATTTT.